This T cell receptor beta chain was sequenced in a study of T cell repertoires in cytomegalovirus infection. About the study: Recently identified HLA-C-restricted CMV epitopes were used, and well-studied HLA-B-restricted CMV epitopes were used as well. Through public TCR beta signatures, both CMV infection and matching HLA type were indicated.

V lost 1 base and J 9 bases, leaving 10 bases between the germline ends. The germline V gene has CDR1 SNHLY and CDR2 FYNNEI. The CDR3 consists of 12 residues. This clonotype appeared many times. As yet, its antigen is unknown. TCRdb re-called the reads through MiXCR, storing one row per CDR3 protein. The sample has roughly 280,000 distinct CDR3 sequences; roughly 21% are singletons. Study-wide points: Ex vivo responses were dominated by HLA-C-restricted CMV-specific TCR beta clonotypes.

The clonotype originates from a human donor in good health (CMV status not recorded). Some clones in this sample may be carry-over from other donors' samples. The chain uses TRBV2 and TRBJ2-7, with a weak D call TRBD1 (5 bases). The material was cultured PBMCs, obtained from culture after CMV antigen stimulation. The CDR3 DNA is TGTGCCAGCAGTGAAGGACAGTTGGTGCAGTACTTC. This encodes CASSEGQLVQYF.